The text below deals with one TCR beta chain. The antigen is undetermined. The data originate from a study of cytotoxic CD8 clonotypes in ibrutinib-treated CLL. Study-wide context: The group held roughly twelve relapsed/refractory and about 14 treatment-naive patients, with under 18 IGHV unmutated. Patients attained about 24 partial and 2 complete responses; at median 68 months, around 15 remained remitted while about twelve progressed. Study-wide points: A difference in sampling times existed between sustained-remission and progressing patients.

This CDR3 is 14 amino acids long. Germline loops: CDR1 SQVTM, CDR2 ANQGSEA. V lost 4 bases and J lost 5, with 17 bases in between. The assay was immunoSEQ multiplex PCR, and TCRdb's table has in-frame clones only and misses some. Altogether 43,000 or so clones are present, 65% to 70% being singletons, with the ten largest covering roughly a fifth. The chain is built from TRBV29-1 and TRBJ1-2; D is uncertain. The clonotype comes from a human donor with chronic lymphocytic leukemia. This specimen consisted of PBMCs, obtained after 24 months of ibrutinib treatment. Here the CDR3 DNA reads TGCAGCGTTGGGGCAGAATTATCGGGATATGGCTACACCTTC. Translated: CSVGAELSGYGYTF.